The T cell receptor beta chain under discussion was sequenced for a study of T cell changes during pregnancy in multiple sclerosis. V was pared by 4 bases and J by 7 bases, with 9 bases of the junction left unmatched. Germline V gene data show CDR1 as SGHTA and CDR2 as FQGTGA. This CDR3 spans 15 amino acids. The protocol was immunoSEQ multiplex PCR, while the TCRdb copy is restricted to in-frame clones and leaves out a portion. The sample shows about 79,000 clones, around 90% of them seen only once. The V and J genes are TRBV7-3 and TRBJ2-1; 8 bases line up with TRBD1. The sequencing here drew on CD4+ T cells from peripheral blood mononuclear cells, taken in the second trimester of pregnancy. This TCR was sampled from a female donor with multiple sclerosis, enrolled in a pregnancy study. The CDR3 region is CASSSQMTGVNEQFF. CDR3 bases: TGTGCCAGCAGCTCTCAAATGACAGGGGTGAATGAGCAGTTCTTC.